Below are 27 T cell receptor beta chains sequenced from a single sample in a study of monozygotic twins with inflammatory bowel disease. After re-calling the 5' RACE reads, TCRdb lists one entry per CDR3 protein, DNA absent. This sample's clone table lists 300,000 to 400,000 distinct CDR3 sequences. Sequenced material: blood. These receptors were collected from a human donor with ulcerative colitis or Crohn's disease, or a healthy co-twin of an affected twin (not recorded which).

CDR3 sequence: CASSLAHGQPQHF. The rearrangement joins TRBV12-3 or TRBV12-4 to TRBJ1-5. CDR3 size: 13 residues.

This clonotype is deemed medium-sized by its frequency. The chain is built from TRBV10-2 and TRBJ2-3; TCRdb's assignment of TRBD2 cannot be checked, as there is no DNA. Germline assignment: CDR1 WSHSY and CDR2 SAAADI. This CDR3 comprises 13 residues. CDR3 region: CASSEREATSAYF.

The rearrangement uses TRBV20-1 and TRBJ2-7. CDR1 and CDR2 from the germline V gene are DFQATT and SNEGSKA (reference sequence). The CDR3 is 12 amino acids. CDR3 region: CSARGWGWEQYF.

J is TRBJ2-1 and V is TRBV5-6; the D gene TCRdb calls, TRBD2, cannot be checked with no DNA. CDR1 SGHDT and CDR2 YYEEEE come from the germline V gene. The length of the CDR3 is 17 residues. CDR3 in amino acids: CASSLTSFEREGNEQFF.

The CDR3 sequence: CSATGGGGGWANVLTF. The rearrangement uses TRBV20-1 and TRBJ2-6; the D call from TCRdb, TRBD1, cannot be confirmed without DNA. CDR1 and CDR2 from the germline V gene are DFQATT and SNEGSKA (reference sequence). This CDR3 has 16 residues.

The CDR3 is CSALGQARGGTQYF. The chain joins TRBV20-1 to TRBJ2-3; no DNA is available, so the TRBD1 call from TCRdb remains unchecked. This CDR3 is 14 amino acids long. Per the germline V gene, CDR1 is DFQATT and CDR2 is SNEGSKA (reference sequence).

This chain joins TRBV20-1 and TRBJ1-5; the TCRdb D gene call, TRBD1, has no DNA to confirm it. The germline V gene has CDR1 DFQATT and CDR2 SNEGSKA (reference sequence). The CDR3 consists of 16 residues. The CDR3 protein is CSARSDRDEFNQPQHF.

The chain carries TRBV28 and TRBJ2-3; the TCRdb call, TRBD1, lacks DNA for checking. CDR1 MDHEN and CDR2 SYDVKM come from the germline V gene. The CDR3 covers 17 residues. CDR3 sequence reads: CASSFLWGASGADTQYF.

The V and J genes are TRBV6-1 and TRBJ2-7; TCRdb lists TRBD2, though no DNA is available to test this call. CDR1 is MNHNS and CDR2 is SASEGT in the germline V gene. The CDR3 has 14 amino acids. The CDR3: CASRGRGGIVEQYF.

The chain uses TRBV11-2 and TRBJ2-5; TCRdb's D gene call, TRBD2, goes unchecked for lack of DNA. CDR3 length: 16 amino acids. Per germline, CDR1 SGHAT and CDR2 FQNNGV. The CDR3 region is CASSSGRLAGAETQYF. The full variable domain, with the rest looked up from reference TRBV11-2 and TRBJ2-5, is EAGVAQSPRYKIIEKRQSVAFWCNPISGHATLYWYQQILGQGPKLLIQFQNNGVVDDSQLPKDRFSAERLKGVDSTLKIQPAKLEDSAVYLCASSSGRLAGAETQYFGPGTRLLVL.

V gene TRBV5-1 combines with J gene TRBJ2-7. This CDR3 is 14 amino acids long. Germline V gene sequence: CDR1 SGHRS, CDR2 YFSETQ. The CDR3 here is CASSDSSLSYEQYF.

This sequence joins TRBV5-1 and TRBJ2-3; TCRdb outputs TRBD1, but without DNA this stays unchecked. The length of the CDR3 is 13 residues. The V gene's germline CDR1 is SGHRS and CDR2 YFSETQ. The CDR3: CASSLGTADTQYF.

The chain uses TRBV7-9 and TRBJ1-5. Germline assignment: CDR1 SEHNR and CDR2 FQNEAQ (reference sequence). This CDR3 comprises 14 residues. The CDR3 sequence: CASSFSADGQPQHF. Using reference TRBV7-9 and TRBJ1-5 for the parts outside the CDR3, the full variable domain is DTGVSQNPRHKITKRGQNVTFRCDPISEHNRLYWYRQTLGQGPEFLTYFQNEAQLEKSRLLSDRFSAERPKGSFSTLEIQRTEQGDSAMYLCASSFSADGQPQHFGDGTRLSIL.

The chain has TRBV12-3 or TRBV12-4 and TRBJ1-5. This CDR3 is built from 14 residues. CDR3 protein: CASSLGREGQPQHF.

This CDR3 reads CASSESAGFFSPLHF. This chain connects TRBV25-1 to TRBJ1-6; TCRdb lists TRBD1, though no DNA is available to test this call. CDR1 and CDR2 (germline): MGHDK, SYGVNS. The CDR3 totals 15 residues. Drawing the rest from reference TRBV25-1 and TRBJ1-6, the complete variable domain is EADIYQTPRYLVIGTGKKITLECSQTMGHDKMYWYQQDPGMELHLIHYSYGVNSTEKGDLSSESTVSRIRTEHFPLTLESARPSHTSQYLCASSESAGFFSPLHFGNGTRLTVT.

The chain joins TRBV5-1 to TRBJ1-1; TCRdb outputs TRBD1, but without DNA this stays unchecked. Germline V gene data show CDR1 as SGHRS and CDR2 as YFSETQ. This CDR3 comprises 14 residues. The CDR3 loop is CASSFGGNRAEAFF.

The rearrangement links TRBV30 to TRBJ2-1; there is no DNA to check the TCRdb D call of TRBD1. This CDR3 is 15 amino acids long. Looked up from germline, CDR1 is GTSNPN and CDR2 is SVGIG (reference sequence). The CDR3 loop is CAWSVGDRVDNEQFF.

The rearrangement links TRBV20-1 to TRBJ1-5. This CDR3 has 14 amino acids. Germline CDR1 and CDR2: DFQATT and SNEGSKA (reference sequence). The CDR3 region is CSARFGSDNQPQHF.

The chain joins TRBV7-9 to TRBJ2-7; without DNA, the TCRdb call of TRBD1 cannot be checked. Germline assignment: CDR1 SEHNR and CDR2 FQNEAQ (reference sequence). The CDR3 has 15 amino acids. CDR3 region: CASSLGSGLLYEQYF.

The rearrangement links TRBV2 to TRBJ2-4; TCRdb indicates TRBD1, and absent DNA this call remains unverified. CDR1 and CDR2 from the germline V gene are SNHLY and FYNNEI. The CDR3 is made up of 16 amino acids. The CDR3: CASSESGTEPLYIQYF.

CDR3: CASSLSGTRNGYTF. This chain links TRBV27 with TRBJ1-2; no DNA is available, so the TRBD1 call from TCRdb remains unchecked. The CDR3 is 14 amino acids. The germline V gene encodes CDR1 MNHEY and CDR2 SMNVEV (reference sequence).

V and J are TRBV4-1 and TRBJ1-2; TCRdb's D call of TRBD1 is untestable without DNA. CDR1 is MGHRA, CDR2 YSYEKL, per germline. There are 15 residues in the CDR3. The CDR3 here is CASSQTGVDRYGYTF.

The J gene is TRBJ1-6, the V gene TRBV18; TCRdb's D gene call, TRBD1, goes unchecked for lack of DNA. This CDR3 region has 14 residues. Germline loops: CDR1 KGHSH, CDR2 LQKENI. CDR3 sequence reads: CASSEGTGISPLHF.

This chain connects TRBV20-1 to TRBJ2-2; TCRdb's D call of TRBD2 is untestable without DNA. CDR3 length equals 16 residues. Germline values: CDR1 DFQATT, CDR2 SNEGSKA (reference sequence). CDR3: CSASSREGVNTGELFF.

The chain couples TRBV28 to TRBJ1-6. Germline loops: CDR1 MDHEN, CDR2 SYDVKM. The CDR3 loop spans 11 amino acids. CDR3 in amino acids: CASRADSPLHF. The variable domain in full, with the rest retrieved from reference TRBV28 and TRBJ1-6, is DVKVTQSSRYLVKRTGEKVFLECVQDMDHENMFWYRQDPGLGLRLIYFSYDVKMKEKGDIPEGYSVSREKKERFSLILESASTNQTSMYLCASRADSPLHFGNGTRLTVT.

The chain carries TRBV20-1 and TRBJ1-1. The CDR3 has 12 residues. Germline CDR1 is DFQATT and CDR2 is SNEGSKA (reference sequence). The CDR3 here is CSASTPNTEAFF.

The gene calls are TRBV20-1 and TRBJ2-7; with no DNA, the TCRdb D assignment of TRBD2 cannot be verified. CDR1 and CDR2 (germline): DFQATT, SNEGSKA (reference sequence). This CDR3 spans 18 amino acids. CDR3: CSARALSRASGPDYEQYF.